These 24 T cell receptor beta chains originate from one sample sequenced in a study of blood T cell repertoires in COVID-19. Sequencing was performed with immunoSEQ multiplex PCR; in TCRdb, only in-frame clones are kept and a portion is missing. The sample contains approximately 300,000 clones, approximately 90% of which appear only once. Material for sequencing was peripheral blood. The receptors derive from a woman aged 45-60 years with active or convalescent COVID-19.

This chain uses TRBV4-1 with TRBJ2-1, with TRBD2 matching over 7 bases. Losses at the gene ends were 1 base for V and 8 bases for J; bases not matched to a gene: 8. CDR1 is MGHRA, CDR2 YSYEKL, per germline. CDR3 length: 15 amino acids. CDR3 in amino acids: CASSQVGLAVDEQFF. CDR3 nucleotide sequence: TGCGCCAGCAGCCAAGTCGGTCTAGCGGTCGATGAGCAGTTCTTC.

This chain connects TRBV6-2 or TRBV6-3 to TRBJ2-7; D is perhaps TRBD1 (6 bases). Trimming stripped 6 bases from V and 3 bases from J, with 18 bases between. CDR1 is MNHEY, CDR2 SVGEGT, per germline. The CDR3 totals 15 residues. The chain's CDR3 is CASSQALQGDYEQYF. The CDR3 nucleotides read TGTGCCAGCAGCCAAGCCCTACAGGGTGACTACGAGCAGTACTTC.

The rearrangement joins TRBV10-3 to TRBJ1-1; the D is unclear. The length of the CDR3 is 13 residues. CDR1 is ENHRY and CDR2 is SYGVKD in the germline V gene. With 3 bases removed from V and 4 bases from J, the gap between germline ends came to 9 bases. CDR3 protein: CAISDEASTEAFF. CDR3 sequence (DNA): TGTGCCATCAGTGATGAGGCTAGCACTGAAGCTTTCTTT.

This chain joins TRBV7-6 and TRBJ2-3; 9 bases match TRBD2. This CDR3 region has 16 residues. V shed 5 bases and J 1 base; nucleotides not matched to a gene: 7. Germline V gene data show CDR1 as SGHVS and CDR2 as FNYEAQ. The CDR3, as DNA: TGTGCCAGCAGCCCCATTAGCGGGAGTGGCACAGATACGCAGTATTTT. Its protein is CASSPISGSGTDTQYF. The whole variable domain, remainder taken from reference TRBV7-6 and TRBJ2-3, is GAGVSQSPRYKVTKRGQDVALRCDPISGHVSLYWYRQALGQGPEFLTYFNYEAQQDKSGLPNDRFSAERPEGSISTLTIQRTEQRDSAMYRCASSPISGSGTDTQYFGPGTRLTVL.

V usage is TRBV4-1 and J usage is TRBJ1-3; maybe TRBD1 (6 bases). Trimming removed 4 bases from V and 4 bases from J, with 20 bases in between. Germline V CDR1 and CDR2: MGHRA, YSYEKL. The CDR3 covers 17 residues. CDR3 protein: CASSLETGGGGGNTIYF. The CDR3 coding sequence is TGCGCCAGCAGCCTCGAAACGGGGGGCGGAGGAGGAAACACCATATATTTT.

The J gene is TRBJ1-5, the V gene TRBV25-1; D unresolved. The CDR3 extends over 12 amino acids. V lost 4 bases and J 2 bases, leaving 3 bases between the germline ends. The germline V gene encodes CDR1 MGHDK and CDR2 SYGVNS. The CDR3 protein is CASSVGNQPQHF. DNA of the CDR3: TGTGCCAGCAGTGTAGGCAATCAGCCCCAGCATTTT. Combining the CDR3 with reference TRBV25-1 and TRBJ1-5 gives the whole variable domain EADIYQTPRYLVIGTGKKITLECSQTMGHDKMYWYQQDPGMELHLIHYSYGVNSTEKGDLSSESTVSRIRTEHFPLTLESARPSHTSQYLCASSVGNQPQHFGDGTRLSIL.

The CDR3 is CASSASGGGSNIQYF. CDR3 nucleotides: TGTGCCAGCAGCGCCAGCGGGGGGGGATCAAACATTCAGTACTTC. The rearrangement joins TRBV9 to TRBJ2-4; 10 positions agree with TRBD2. Germline V gene sequence: CDR1 SGDLS, CDR2 YYNGEE. Unmatched junction bases numbered 6, after V lost 3 bases and J lost 6 bases. This CDR3 comprises 15 residues.

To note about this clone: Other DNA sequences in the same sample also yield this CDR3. The CDR3 reads CSVRGQLNTEAFF. The CDR3 nucleotides read TGCAGCGTTAGGGGACAGTTGAACACTGAAGCTTTCTTT. The chain combines TRBV29-1 with TRBJ1-1; 7 positions match TRBD1. The CDR3 consists of 13 residues. Germline trimming cut 5 bases from V and 0 bases from J; bases unmatched to any gene: 3. The germline CDR1 and CDR2 sequences are SQVTM and ANQGSEA.

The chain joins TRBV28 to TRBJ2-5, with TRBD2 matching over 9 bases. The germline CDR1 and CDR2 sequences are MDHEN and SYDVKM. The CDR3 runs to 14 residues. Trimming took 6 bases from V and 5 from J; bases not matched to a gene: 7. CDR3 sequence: CASSRAGGAETQYF. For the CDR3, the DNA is TGTGCCAGCAGCCGAGCGGGAGGCGCGGAGACCCAGTACTTC.

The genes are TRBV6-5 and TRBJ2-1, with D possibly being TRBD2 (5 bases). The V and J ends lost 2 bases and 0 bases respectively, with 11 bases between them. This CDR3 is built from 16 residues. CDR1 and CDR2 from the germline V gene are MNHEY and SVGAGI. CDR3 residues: CASSYAGIGSYNEQFF. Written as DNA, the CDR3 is TGTGCCAGCAGTTACGCGGGTATCGGCTCCTACAATGAGCAGTTCTTC.

Here the CDR3 reads CASSVQAPITYEQYF. In DNA form, the CDR3 reads TGCGCCAGCAGCGTACAGGCCCCGATAACCTACGAGCAGTACTTC. The chain is built from TRBV5-1 and TRBJ2-7; D might be TRBD1 (5 bases). Trimming stripped 4 bases from V and 2 bases from J, with 16 bases between. Per germline, CDR1 SGHRS and CDR2 YFSETQ. There are 15 residues in the CDR3. Drawing the rest from reference TRBV5-1 and TRBJ2-7, the complete variable domain is KAGVTQTPRYLIKTRGQQVTLSCSPISGHRSVSWYQQTPGQGLQFLFEYFSETQRNKGNFPGRFSGRQFSNSRSEMNVSTLELGDSALYLCASSVQAPITYEQYFGPGTRLTVT.

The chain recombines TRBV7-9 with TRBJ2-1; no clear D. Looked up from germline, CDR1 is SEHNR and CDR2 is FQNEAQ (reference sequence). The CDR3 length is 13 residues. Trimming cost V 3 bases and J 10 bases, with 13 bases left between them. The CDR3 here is CASSFLHNAEQFF. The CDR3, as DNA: TGTGCCAGCAGCTTCCTGCATAATGCGGAGCAGTTCTTC.

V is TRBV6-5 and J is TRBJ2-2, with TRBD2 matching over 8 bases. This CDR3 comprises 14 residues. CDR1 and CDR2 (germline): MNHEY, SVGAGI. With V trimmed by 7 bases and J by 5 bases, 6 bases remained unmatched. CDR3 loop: CASTRTSTTGELFF. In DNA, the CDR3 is TGTGCCAGCACGCGGACTAGCACGACCGGGGAGCTGTTTTTT.

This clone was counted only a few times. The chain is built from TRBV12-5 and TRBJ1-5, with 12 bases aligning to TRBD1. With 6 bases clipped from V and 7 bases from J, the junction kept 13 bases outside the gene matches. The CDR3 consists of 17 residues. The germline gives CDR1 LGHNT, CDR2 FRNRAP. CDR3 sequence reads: CASGPPGTGGAKQPQHF. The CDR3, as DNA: TGTGCTAGTGGCCCCCCCGGGACAGGGGGCGCAAAGCAGCCCCAGCATTTT.

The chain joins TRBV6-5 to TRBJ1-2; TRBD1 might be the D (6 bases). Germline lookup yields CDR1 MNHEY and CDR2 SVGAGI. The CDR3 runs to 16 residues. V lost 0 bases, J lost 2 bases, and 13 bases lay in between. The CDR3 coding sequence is TGTGCCAGCAGTTACTCTTGGGACATTAAGAACTATGGCTACACCTTC. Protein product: CASSYSWDIKNYGYTF.

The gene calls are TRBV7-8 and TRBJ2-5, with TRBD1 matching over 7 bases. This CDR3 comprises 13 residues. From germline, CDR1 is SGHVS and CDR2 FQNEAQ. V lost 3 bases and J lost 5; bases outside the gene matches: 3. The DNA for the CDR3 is TGTGCCAGCAGCTTCGACAGGGAGGAGACCCAGTACTTC. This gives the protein CASSFDREETQYF.

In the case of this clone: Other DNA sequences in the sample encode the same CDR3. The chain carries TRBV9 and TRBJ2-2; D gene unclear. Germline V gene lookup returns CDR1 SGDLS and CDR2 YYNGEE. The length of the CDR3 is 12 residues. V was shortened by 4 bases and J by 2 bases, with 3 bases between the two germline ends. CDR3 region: CASSLNTGELFF. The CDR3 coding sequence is TGTGCCAGCAGCCTAAACACCGGGGAGCTGTTTTTT. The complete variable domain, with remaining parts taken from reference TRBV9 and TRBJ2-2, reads DSGVTQTPKHLITATGQRVTLRCSPRSGDLSVYWYQQSLDQGLQFLIQYYNGEERAKGNILERFSAQQFPDLHSELNLSSLELGDSALYFCASSLNTGELFFGEGSRLTVL.

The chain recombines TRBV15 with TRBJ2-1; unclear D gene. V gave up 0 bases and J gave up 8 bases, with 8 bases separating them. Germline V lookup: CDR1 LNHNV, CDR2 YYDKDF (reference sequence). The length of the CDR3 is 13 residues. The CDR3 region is CATSRDRFYEQFF. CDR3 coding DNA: TGTGCCACCAGCAGAGACCGGTTTTATGAGCAGTTCTTC.

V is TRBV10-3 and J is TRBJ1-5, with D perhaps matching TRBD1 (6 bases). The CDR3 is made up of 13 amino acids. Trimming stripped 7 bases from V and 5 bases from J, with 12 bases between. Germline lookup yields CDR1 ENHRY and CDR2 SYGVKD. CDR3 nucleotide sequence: TGTGCCATCAAAGGACAGCCGGATCAGCCCCAGCATTTT. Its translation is CAIKGQPDQPQHF.

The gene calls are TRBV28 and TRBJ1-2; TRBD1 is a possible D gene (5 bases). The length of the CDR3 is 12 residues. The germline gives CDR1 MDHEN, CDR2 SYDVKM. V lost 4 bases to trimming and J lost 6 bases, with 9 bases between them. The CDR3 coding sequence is TGTGCCAGCAGTTACTCAGGGAATGGCTACACCTTC. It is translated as CASSYSGNGYTF.

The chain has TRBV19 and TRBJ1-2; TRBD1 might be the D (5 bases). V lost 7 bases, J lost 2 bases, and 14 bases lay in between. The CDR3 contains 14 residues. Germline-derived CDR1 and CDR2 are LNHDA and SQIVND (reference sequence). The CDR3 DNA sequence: TGTGCCAGTATCGGTCCAGGGCAGAACTATGGCTACACCTTC. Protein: CASIGPGQNYGYTF.

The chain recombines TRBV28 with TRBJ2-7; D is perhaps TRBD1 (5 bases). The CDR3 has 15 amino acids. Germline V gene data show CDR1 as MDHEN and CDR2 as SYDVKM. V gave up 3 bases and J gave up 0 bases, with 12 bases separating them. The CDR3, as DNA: TGTGCCAGCAGTTTTCGGACAACCACCTCCTACGAGCAGTACTTC. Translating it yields CASSFRTTTSYEQYF.

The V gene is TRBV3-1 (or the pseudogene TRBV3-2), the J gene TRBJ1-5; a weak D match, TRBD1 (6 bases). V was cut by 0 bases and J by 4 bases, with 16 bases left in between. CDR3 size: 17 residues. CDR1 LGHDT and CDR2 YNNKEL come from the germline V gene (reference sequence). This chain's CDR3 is CASSQEKQGSSNQPQHF. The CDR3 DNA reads TGTGCCAGCAGCCAAGAAAAACAGGGTAGCTCGAATCAGCCCCAGCATTTT.

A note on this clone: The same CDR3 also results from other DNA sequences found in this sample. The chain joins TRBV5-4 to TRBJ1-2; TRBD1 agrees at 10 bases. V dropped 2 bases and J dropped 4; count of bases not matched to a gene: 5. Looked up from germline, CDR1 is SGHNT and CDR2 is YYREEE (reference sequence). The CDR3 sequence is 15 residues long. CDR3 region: CASSLGGQGPYGYTF. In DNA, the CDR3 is TGTGCCAGCAGCTTAGGGGGACAGGGGCCCTATGGCTACACCTTC.